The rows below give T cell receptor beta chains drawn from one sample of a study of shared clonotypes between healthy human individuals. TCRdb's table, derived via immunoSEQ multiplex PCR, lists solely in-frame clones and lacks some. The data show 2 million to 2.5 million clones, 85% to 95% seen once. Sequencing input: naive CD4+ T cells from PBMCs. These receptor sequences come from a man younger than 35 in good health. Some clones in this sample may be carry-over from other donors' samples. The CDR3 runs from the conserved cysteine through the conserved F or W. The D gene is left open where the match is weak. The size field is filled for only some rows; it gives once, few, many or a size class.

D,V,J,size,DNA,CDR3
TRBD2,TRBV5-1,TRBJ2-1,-,TGCGCCAGCAGCTTACAACTAGCGGCAAGCTACAATGAGCAGTTCTTC,CASSLQLAASYNEQFF
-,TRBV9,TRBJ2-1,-,TGTGCCAGCAGCCCCTACTATTCGGAGCAGTTCTTC,CASSPYYSEQFF
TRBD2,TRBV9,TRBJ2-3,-,TGTGCCAGCACCCCGGGACTAGCGGGAACCGGGCGGGGCACAGATACGCAGTATTTT,CASTPGLAGTGRGTDTQYF
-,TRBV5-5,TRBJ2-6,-,TGTGCCAGCAGCTTGTCATACGGGGCCAACGTCCTGACTTTC,CASSLSYGANVLTF
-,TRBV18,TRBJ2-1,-,TGTGCCAGCTCGCCCCCCCAACGACTAGATCACAATGAGCAGTTCTTC,CASSPPQRLDHNEQFF
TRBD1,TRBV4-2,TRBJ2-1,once,TGTGCCAGCAGCCAAGATCGGGGCCCAGCAGGGGGTCTTTACAATGAGCAGTTCTTC,CASSQDRGPAGGLYNEQFF
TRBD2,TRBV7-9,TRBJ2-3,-,TGTGCCAGCAGCTTCCCCGGGGGGGCCACAGATACGCAGTATTTT,CASSFPGGATDTQYF
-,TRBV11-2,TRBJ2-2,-,TGTGCCAGCAGCTTAGTCCCAGTCCCCGGGGAGCTGTTTTTT,CASSLVPVPGELFF
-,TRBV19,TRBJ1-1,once,TGTGCCAGTAGTGGGGGTCTGAACACTGAAGCTTTCTTT,CASSGGLNTEAFF
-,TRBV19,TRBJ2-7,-,TGTGCCAGTAGTACCCAAGGGGGGACGAAAGCCTACGAGCAGTACTTC,CASSTQGGTKAYEQYF
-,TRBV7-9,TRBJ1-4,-,TGTGCCAGCAGCTTAGGGAGGGCAGAGAGCAATGAAAAACTGTTTTTT,CASSLGRAESNEKLFF
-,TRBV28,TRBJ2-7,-,TGTGCCAGCAGAGACATCCACGAGCAGTACTTC,CASRDIHEQYF
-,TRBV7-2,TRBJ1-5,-,TGTGCCAGCAGCCTCCAGACCGGGTGGGAACAGCCCCAGCATTTT,CASSLQTGWEQPQHF
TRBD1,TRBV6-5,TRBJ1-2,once,TGTGCCAGCAGTTACTCGGACAGGGTTGTAGGCGGCTACACCTTC,CASSYSDRVVGGYTF
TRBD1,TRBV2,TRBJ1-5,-,TGTGCCAGCAGTGAGGGCAGGGGGCGAGGGAGTCAGCCCCAGCATTTT,CASSEGRGRGSQPQHF
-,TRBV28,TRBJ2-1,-,TGTGCCACGACGACGGGAGCTCGGGGTTCGGGTGAGCAGTTCTTC,CATTTGARGSGEQFF
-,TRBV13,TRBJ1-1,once,TGTGCCAGCAGCTTAGGCCGGGGGACCACTGAAGCTTTCTTT,CASSLGRGTTEAFF
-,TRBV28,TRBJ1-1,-,TGTGCCAGCAGCTCCCGTGTCATGTGGGCTTTCTTT,CASSSRVMWAFF
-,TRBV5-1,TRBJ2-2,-,TGCGCCAGCAGCTTGGGGGTAACGAACACCGGGGAGCTGTTTTTT,CASSLGVTNTGELFF
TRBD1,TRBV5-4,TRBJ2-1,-,TGTGCCAGCAGCCAGGGACAGGGGAAATACAATGAGCAGTTCTTC,CASSQGQGKYNEQFF
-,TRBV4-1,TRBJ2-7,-,TGCGCCAGCAGCCAAGATCTAGCCATCTCCTACGAGCAGTACTTC,CASSQDLAISYEQYF
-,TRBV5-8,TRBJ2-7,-,TGTGCCAGCAGCTACGAGCGGGTCGACGAGCAGTACTTC,CASSYERVDEQYF
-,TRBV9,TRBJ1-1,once,TGTGCCAGCAGCGTAGATCCGGTGAACACTGAAGCTTTCTTT,CASSVDPVNTEAFF
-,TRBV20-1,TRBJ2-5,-,TGCAGTGCCACAGGGAAAGAGACCCAGTACTTC,CSATGKETQYF
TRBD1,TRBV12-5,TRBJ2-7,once,TGTGCTAGTGGCCTCCCGGACAGGAGCTCCTACGAGCAGTACTTC,CASGLPDRSSYEQYF
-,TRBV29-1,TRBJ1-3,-,TGCAGCGTCCGAACGAGCTCTGGAAACACCATATATTTT,CSVRTSSGNTIYF
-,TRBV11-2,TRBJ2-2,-,TGTGCCAGCAGACGCATACTCGGGACGACCACCGGGGAGCTGTTTTTT,CASRRILGTTTGELFF
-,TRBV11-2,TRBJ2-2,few,TGTGCCAGCAGCTCATGGGTAGTCACTACGAACACCGGGGAGCTGTTTTTT,CASSSWVVTTNTGELFF
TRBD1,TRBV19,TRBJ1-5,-,TGTGCCAGTAGTATAGGGACAGGGACCCAGCCCCAGCATTTT,CASSIGTGTQPQHF
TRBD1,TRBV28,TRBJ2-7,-,TGTGCCAGCAGCCAGACAGGGGGCGTATACGAGCAGTACTTC,CASSQTGGVYEQYF
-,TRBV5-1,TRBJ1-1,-,TGCGCCAGCAGCTGGACAGCGAACACTGAAGCTTTCTTT,CASSWTANTEAFF
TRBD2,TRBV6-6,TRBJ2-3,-,TGTGCCAGCAGCGAGCGGGAAGCCGGCACAGATACGCAGTATTTT,CASSEREAGTDTQYF
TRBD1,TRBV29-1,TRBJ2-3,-,TGCAGCGTCGAGGGACAGGGGCACACAGATACGCAGTATTTT,CSVEGQGHTDTQYF
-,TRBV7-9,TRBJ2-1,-,TGTGCCAGCATTCCGCGGGGCAACTCCTACAATGAGCAGTTCTTC,CASIPRGNSYNEQFF
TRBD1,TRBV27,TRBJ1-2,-,TGTGCCAGCAGTTACAGGGACAGGGCCTATGGCTACACCTTC,CASSYRDRAYGYTF
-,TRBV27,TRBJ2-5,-,TGTGCCAGCAGTAACCGCCGAGGGGAGACCCAGTACTTC,CASSNRRGETQYF
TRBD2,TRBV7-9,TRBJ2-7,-,TGTGCCAGCAGCTTCCGGAGCTCGGGGACTAGAAGGTACGAGCAGTACTTC,CASSFRSSGTRRYEQYF
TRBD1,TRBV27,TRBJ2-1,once,TGTGCCAGCAGTTTATCGTCGGACAGGGGGTGGGATGAGCAGTTCTTC,CASSLSSDRGWDEQFF
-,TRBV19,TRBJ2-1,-,TGTGCCAGTAGTATAGGCGGCCCCTACAATGAGCAGTTCTTC,CASSIGGPYNEQFF
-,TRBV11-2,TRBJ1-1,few,TGTGCCAGCAGCCAACAGGGGAACACTGAAGCTTTCTTT,CASSQQGNTEAFF
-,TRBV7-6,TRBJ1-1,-,TGTGCCAGCAGCCCCCAGAGACTGGACACTGAAGCTTTCTTT,CASSPQRLDTEAFF
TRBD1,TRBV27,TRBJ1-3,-,TGTGCCAGCAGTTTACAGGGGGCTGGAAACACCATATATTTT,CASSLQGAGNTIYF
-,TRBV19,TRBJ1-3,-,TGTGCCAGTAGTGACGGACAGAGCTCTGGAAACACCATATATTTT,CASSDGQSSGNTIYF
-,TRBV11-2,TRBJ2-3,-,TGTGCCAGCAGCCCAGGAAGGGGGGTGGATACGCAGTATTTT,CASSPGRGVDTQYF
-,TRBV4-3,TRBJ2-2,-,TGCGCCAGCAGCCAAGAGGTGCGGCGGGAGAACACCGGGGAGCTGTTTTTT,CASSQEVRRENTGELFF
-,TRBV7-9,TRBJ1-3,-,TGTGCCAGCAGCCCAAGCACAGGATCTGGAAACACCATATATTTT,CASSPSTGSGNTIYF
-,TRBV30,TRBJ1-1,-,TGTGCCTGGAGTGACCAGGAGAACACTGAAGCTTTCTTT,CAWSDQENTEAFF
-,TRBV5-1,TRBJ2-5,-,TGCGCCAGCAGCTTGAGGGGAACAGTAGAGACCCAGTACTTC,CASSLRGTVETQYF
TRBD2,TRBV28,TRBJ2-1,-,TGTGCCAGCAGTTCCCCCTCGACTAGCGGGAGCTCCTACAATGAGCAGTTCTTC,CASSSPSTSGSSYNEQFF
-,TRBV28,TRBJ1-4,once,TGTGCCAGCAGTTTCAAGGGTTTGTGGGAAAAACTGTTTTTT,CASSFKGLWEKLFF
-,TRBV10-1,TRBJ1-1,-,TGCGCCAGCAGTGAACCGTATTCGGTCCTCAATACCAACACTGAAGCTTTCTTT,CASSEPYSVLNTNTEAFF
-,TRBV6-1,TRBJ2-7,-,TGTGCCAGCAGTGAGGAACCGGGGCCCTACGAGCAGTACTTC,CASSEEPGPYEQYF
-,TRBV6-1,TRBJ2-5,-,TGTGCCAGCAGTGAGACTGAGACCCAGTACTTC,CASSETETQYF
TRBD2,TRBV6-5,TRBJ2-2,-,TGTGCCAGCACCTTACCGGGAGGGACCGGGGAGCTGTTTTTT,CASTLPGGTGELFF